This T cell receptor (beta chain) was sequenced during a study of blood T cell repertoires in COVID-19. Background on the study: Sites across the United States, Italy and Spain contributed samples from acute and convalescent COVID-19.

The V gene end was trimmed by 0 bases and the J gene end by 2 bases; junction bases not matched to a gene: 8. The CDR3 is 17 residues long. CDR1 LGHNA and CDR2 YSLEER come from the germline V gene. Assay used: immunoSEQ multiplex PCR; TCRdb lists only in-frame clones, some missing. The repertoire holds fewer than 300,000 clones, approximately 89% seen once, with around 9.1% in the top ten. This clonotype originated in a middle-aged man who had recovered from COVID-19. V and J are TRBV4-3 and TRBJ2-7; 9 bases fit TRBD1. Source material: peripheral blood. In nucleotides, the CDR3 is TGCGCCAGCAGCCAAGATACGGGACAGGGTAATACCTACGAGCAGTACTTC. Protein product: CASSQDTGQGNTYEQYF.